The entry that follows covers one TCR beta chain sequence. This sample was taken from a study of blood T cell repertoires in COVID-19. The ends were cut back, 8 bases at V and 9 bases at J, with 14 bases in the middle. The CDR3 runs to 13 residues. Per germline, CDR1 SGHVS and CDR2 FQNEAQ. The repertoire was sequenced with immunoSEQ multiplex PCR; TCRdb's copy has only in-frame clones and lacks some. The sample has approximately 190,000 clones, 70% to 90% seen once; the top ten hold 2.1%. Sequences were obtained from peripheral blood. The chain is built from TRBV7-8 and TRBJ1-6; tentative D call: TRBD1 (6 bases). This sequence was found in a man aged 70 or older with active or convalescent COVID-19. CDR3 nucleotides: TGTGCCAGCGCCGGGACAAGGAGTTCACCCCTCCACTTT. Translating gives CASAGTRSSPLHF. Combining the CDR3 with reference TRBV7-8 and TRBJ1-6 gives the whole variable domain GAGVSQSPRYKVAKRGQDVALRCDPISGHVSLFWYQQALGQGPEFLTYFQNEAQLDKSGLPSDRFFAERPEGSVSTLKIQRTQQEDSAVYLCASAGTRSSPLHFGNGTRLTVT.